This TCR beta chain comes out of a study of T cell responses to AZD1222 COVID-19 vaccine. Remarks on this clone: The target antigen is unknown.

CDR1 LGHDT and CDR2 YNNKEL come from the germline V gene (reference sequence). CDR3 size: 14 residues. V was shortened by 6 bases and J by 6 bases, with 14 bases between the two germline ends. Study-level results: Donor demographics were predominantly white British with a female majority; clonal diversity may be underestimated. Just a handful of people given AZD1222 tested seropositive at baseline.

Sequencing used immunoSEQ multiplex PCR; TCRdb keeps in-frame clones, though not all of them. The table records approximately 200,000 clones, 90% to 95% of them present only once. The chain links TRBV3-1 (or the pseudogene TRBV3-2) to TRBJ2-2; D is possibly TRBD1 (8 bases). The material was peripheral blood, obtained 28 days after the second AZD1222 dose. The TCR comes from an adult who received the AZD1222 COVID-19 vaccine. As DNA, the CDR3 is TGTGCCAGCAGGCAGGGGGCGGGGGCCGGGGAGCTGTTTTTT. Translation: CASRQGAGAGELFF.